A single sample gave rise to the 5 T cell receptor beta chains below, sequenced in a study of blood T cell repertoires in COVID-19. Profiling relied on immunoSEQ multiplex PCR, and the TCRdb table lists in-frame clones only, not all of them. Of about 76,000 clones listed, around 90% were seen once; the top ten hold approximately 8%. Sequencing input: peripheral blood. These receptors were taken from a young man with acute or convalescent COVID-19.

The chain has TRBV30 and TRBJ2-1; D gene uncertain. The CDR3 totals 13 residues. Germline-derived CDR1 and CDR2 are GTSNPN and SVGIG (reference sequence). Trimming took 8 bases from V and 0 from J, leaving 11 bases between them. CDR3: CAGQRSSYNEQFF. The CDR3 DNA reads TGTGCCGGTCAGAGGAGCTCCTACAATGAGCAGTTCTTC.

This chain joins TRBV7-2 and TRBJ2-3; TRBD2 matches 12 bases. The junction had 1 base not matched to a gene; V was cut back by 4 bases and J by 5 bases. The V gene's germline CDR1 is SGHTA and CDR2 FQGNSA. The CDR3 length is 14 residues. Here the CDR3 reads CASSSSGRVDTQYF. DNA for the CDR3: TGTGCCAGCAGCTCTAGCGGGAGGGTAGATACGCAGTATTTT.

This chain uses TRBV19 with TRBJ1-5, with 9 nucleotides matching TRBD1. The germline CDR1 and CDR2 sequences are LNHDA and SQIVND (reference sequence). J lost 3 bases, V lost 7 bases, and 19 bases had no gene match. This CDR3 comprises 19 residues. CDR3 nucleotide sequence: TGTGCCAGTAATCCGACCGGGACAGGGAGAGGAATGTTCAATCAGCCCCAGCATTTT. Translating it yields CASNPTGTGRGMFNQPQHF.

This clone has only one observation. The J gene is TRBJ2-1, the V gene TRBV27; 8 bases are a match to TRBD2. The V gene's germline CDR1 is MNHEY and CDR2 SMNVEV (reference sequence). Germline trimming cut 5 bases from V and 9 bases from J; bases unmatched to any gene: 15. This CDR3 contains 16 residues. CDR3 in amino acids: CASSPPGKSGSSEQFF. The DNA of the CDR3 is TGTGCCAGCAGTCCCCCCGGCAAAAGCGGGAGTAGTGAGCAGTTCTTC.

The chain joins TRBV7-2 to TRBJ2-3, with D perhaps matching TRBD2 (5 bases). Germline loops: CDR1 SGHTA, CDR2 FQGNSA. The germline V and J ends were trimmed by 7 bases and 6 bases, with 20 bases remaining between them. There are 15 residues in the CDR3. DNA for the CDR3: TGTGCCAGCACCGATAGCGCCATCGGAGTGGATACGCAGTATTTT. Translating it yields CASTDSAIGVDTQYF.